This TCR beta chain comes out of a study of cytomegalovirus exposure and HLA in healthy donors. 60 Vbeta and 13 Jbeta primers were used in PCR. Here immunoSEQ multiplex PCR was the method, and the copy in TCRdb shows in-frame clones only, minus some. The table records under 150,000 clones, around 78% of them present only once. This clone was detected once. V was shortened by 6 bases and J by 2 bases, with 10 bases between the two germline ends. Per germline, CDR1 SGHNT and CDR2 YENEEA. This CDR3 has 13 residues. V usage is TRBV11-3 and J usage is TRBJ1-2; D is unresolved. The sample consisted of PBMCs. This TCR was sampled from a woman between 40 and 50 years old in good health and CMV-seropositive. The CDR3 DNA sequence: TGTGCCAGCAGTTCGGGGAAAAACTATGGCTACACCTTC. Protein: CASSSGKNYGYTF.